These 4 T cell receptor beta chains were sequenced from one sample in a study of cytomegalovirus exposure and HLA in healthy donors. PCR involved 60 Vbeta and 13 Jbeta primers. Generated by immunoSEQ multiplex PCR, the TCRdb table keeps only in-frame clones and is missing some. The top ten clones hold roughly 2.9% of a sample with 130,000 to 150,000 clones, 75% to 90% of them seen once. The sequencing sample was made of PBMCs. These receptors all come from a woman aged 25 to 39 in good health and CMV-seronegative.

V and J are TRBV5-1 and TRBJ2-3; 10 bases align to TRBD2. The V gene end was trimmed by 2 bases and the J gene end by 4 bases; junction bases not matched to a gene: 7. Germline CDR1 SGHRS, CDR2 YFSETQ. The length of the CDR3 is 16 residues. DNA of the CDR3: TGCGCCAGCAGCTTTCTACAGCGGGGGGGTCCAGATACGCAGTATTTT. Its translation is CASSFLQRGGPDTQYF.

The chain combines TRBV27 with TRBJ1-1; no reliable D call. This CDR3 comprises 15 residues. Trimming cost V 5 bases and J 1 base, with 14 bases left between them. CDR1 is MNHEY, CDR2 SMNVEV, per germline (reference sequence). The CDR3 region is CASSPGGSQNTEAFF. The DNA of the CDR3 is TGTGCCAGCAGTCCCGGAGGGAGTCAGAACACTGAAGCTTTCTTT.

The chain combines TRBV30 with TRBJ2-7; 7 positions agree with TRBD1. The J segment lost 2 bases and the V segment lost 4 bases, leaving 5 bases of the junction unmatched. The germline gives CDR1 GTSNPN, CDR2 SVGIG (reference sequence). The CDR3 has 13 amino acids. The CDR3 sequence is CAWTTGDPYEQYF. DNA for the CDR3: TGTGCCTGGACCACAGGGGACCCCTACGAGCAGTACTTC.

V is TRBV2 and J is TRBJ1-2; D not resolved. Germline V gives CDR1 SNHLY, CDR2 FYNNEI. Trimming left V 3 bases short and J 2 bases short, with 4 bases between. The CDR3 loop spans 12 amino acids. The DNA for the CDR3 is TGTGCCAGCAGTGACAGGAACTATGGCTACACCTTC. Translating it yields CASSDRNYGYTF. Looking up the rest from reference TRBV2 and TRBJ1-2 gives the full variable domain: EPEVTQTPSHQVTQMGQEVILRCVPISNHLYFYWYRQILGQKVEFLVSFYNNEISEKSEIFDDQFSVERPDGSNFTLKIRSTKLEDSAMYFCASSDRNYGYTFGSGTRLTVV.